Listed below are T cell receptor beta chains from one sample, sequenced in a study of CD4+ T cells in melanoma. Here immunoSEQ multiplex PCR was the method, and the copy in TCRdb shows in-frame clones only, minus some. Of some 120,000 clones in the sample, roughly 90% were seen once. Sequencing was carried out using peripheral blood. Receptors were obtained from a human donor with melanoma. Each CDR3 is given without its conserved first and last residue. Each record gives: clone size, V gene, J gene, CDR3 protein. Size is stated for part of the rows, as once, few or many counts, or as a class when the clone is expanded.

-	TRBV5-8	TRBJ1-4	APTAGLGEKLF
-	TRBV6-5	TRBJ2-6	ASGSTSGANVLT
once	TRBV7-8	TRBJ2-3	ASIRGRGATDTQY
once	TRBV6-1	TRBJ1-5	ASTQMQGGNQPQH
-	TRBV7-8	TRBJ2-7	ASSLAPGAFYEQY
-	TRBV6-1	TRBJ2-7	ASRIGTRRDEQY
-	TRBV18	TRBJ1-4	ASQDGAANEKLF
-	TRBV11-2	TRBJ1-3	ASGGGYSGNTIY
-	TRBV18	TRBJ1-6	ASSPGRSGSPLH
-	TRBV7-9	TRBJ1-2	ASSLGARGAYGYT
-	TRBV19	TRBJ2-7	ASSTVTGTGTGLGSYEQY
-	TRBV19	TRBJ2-7	ASSIGTLSYEQY
-	TRBV2	TRBJ1-1	ASSRTGVWAF
once	TRBV7-9	TRBJ1-3	ASSLDSLGAGNTIY
-	TRBV28	TRBJ1-2	ASSSDRVYGYT
-	TRBV4-2	TRBJ1-2	ASSQGYDDTYGYT
-	TRBV5-1	TRBJ2-5	ASGNSGLKGETQY
-	TRBV5-8	TRBJ2-1	ASSLTTGAEQF
-	TRBV28	TRBJ2-7	ASSPAGVSNSYEQY
-	TRBV30	TRBJ2-6	AWSKGLSGANVLT
-	TRBV9	TRBJ2-1	ASSVDGTGAGEQF
once	TRBV7-2	TRBJ2-7	ASSVTSGYEQY
-	TRBV7-2	TRBJ2-2	ASSRSYNTGELF
-	TRBV28	TRBJ1-1	ASRLTGMNTEAF
-	TRBV5-1	TRBJ2-5	ASSPLAGNQETQY
-	TRBV19	TRBJ1-2	ALRTGLFGYT
-	TRBV25-1	TRBJ2-7	AMPGHWSYEQY
-	TRBV18	TRBJ1-2	ASSQTTGGNYGYT
-	TRBV28	TRBJ2-5	ASSEPGQVKETQY
-	TRBV7-9	TRBJ2-7	ASSLESRRQY
-	TRBV7-2	TRBJ2-7	ASSSRLGEEEQY
-	TRBV20-1	TRBJ2-4	SAPTSGIQY
-	TRBV5-1	TRBJ2-7	ASTDPRGGYEQY
-	TRBV5-1	TRBJ2-2	ASSPKVLDNTGELF
once	TRBV4-3	TRBJ2-1	ASSQGRVAGRNEQF
-	TRBV27	TRBJ1-1	ASIWDRGKRGTEAF
-	TRBV7-2	TRBJ2-3	ASSIGTGNVEQY
-	TRBV2	TRBJ1-4	ASSENRGEKLF
-	TRBV27	TRBJ1-2	ASSLGGAGYGYT
-	TRBV5-4	TRBJ1-2	ASSLATENYGYT
-	TRBV5-8	TRBJ2-7	ASSPRSYEQY